This section outlines one TCR beta chain sequence together with its context. V lost 0 bases to trimming and J lost 4 bases; unmatched junction nucleotides: 10. Germline CDR1 reads LNHDA; CDR2 reads SQIVND (reference sequence). The CDR3 extends over 17 amino acids. This entry comes from a study of blood T cell repertoires in COVID-19. Looking at the study overall: Both acute and convalescent COVID-19 samples were obtained from the United States, Italy and Spain. Sample material is recorded as cDNA or gDNA derived from T cells, B-cell-depleted T cells, or PBMCs.

Seattle researchers signed up patients amid active infection and tracked them longitudinally. Per the original methods: Estimates of nucleated cell counts were drawn from the amplification of reference gene primers. Clones were sequenced by immunoSEQ multiplex PCR, and TCRdb holds only the in-frame ones, with some missing. V and J calls and clone size are copied from that table; D and trimming were computed from the DNA. The sample consists of around 260,000 clones, more than 85% of them appearing once. The chain links TRBV19 to TRBJ2-5, with 8 bases aligning to TRBD1. This clonotype was sampled from a person aged 18-30 years with COVID-19, enrolled during active disease. Sequencing input: peripheral blood. CDR3 DNA sequence: TGTGCCAGTAGTATAGACTCTAAGACAGGGGTGCGAGAGACCCAGTACTTC. This codes for CASSIDSKTGVRETQYF.